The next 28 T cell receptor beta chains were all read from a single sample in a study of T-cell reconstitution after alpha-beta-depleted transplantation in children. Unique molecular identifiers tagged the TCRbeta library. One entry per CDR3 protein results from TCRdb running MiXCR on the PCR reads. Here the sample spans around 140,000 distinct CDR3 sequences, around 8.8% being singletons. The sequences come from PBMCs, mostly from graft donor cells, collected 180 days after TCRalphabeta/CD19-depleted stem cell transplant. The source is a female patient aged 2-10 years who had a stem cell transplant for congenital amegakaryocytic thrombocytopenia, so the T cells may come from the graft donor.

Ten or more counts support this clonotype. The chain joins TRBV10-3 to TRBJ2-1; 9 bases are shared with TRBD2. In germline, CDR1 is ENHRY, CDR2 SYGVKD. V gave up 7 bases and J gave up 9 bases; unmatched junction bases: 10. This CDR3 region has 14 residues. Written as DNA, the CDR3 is TGTGCCATCAAGGCGGGACTAGCCCTCAGTGAGCAGTTCTTC. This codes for CAIKAGLALSEQFF.

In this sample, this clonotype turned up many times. CDR3 sequence (DNA): TGCGCCAGCAGACCGACTAGCTACGGGGGAGAGACCCAGTACTTC. This translates into CASRPTSYGGETQYF. The rearrangement joins TRBV5-1 to TRBJ2-5, with 7 bases that match TRBD2. There are 15 residues in the CDR3. Germline trimming cut 5 bases from V and 4 bases from J; bases unmatched to any gene: 11. CDR1 is SGHRS and CDR2 is YFSETQ in the germline V gene. The full variable domain, completed using reference TRBV5-1 and TRBJ2-5, is KAGVTQTPRYLIKTRGQQVTLSCSPISGHRSVSWYQQTPGQGLQFLFEYFSETQRNKGNFPGRFSGRQFSNSRSEMNVSTLELGDSALYLCASRPTSYGGETQYFGPGTRLLVL.

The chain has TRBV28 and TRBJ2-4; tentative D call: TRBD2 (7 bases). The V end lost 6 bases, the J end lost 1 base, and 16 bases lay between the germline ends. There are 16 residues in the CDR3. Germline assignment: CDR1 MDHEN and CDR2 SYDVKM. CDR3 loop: CASSTARGQAKNIQYF. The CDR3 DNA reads TGTGCCAGCAGCACCGCGCGGGGGCAGGCCAAAAACATTCAGTACTTC.

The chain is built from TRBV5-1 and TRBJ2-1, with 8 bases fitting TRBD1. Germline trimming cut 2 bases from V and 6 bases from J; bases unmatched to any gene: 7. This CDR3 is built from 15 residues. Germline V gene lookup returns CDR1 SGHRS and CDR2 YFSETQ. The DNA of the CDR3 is TGCGCCAGCAGCTTCCGGGACAGGAGTGCCAATGAGCAGTTCTTC. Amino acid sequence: CASSFRDRSANEQFF. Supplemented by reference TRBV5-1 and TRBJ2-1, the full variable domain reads KAGVTQTPRYLIKTRGQQVTLSCSPISGHRSVSWYQQTPGQGLQFLFEYFSETQRNKGNFPGRFSGRQFSNSRSEMNVSTLELGDSALYLCASSFRDRSANEQFFGPGTRLTVL.

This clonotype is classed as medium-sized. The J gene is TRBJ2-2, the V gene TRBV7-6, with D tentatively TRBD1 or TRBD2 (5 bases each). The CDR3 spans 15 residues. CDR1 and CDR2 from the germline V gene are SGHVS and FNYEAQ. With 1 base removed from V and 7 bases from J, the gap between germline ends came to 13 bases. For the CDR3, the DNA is TGTGCCAGCAGCTTAGGTGGGACGCCCTTCGGGGAGCTGTTTTTT. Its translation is CASSLGGTPFGELFF.

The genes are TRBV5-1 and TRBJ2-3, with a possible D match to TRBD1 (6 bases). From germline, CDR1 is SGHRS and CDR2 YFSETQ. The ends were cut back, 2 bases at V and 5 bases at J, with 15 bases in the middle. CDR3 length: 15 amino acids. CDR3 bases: TGCGCCAGCAGCTTCGACGGGACCAGGGGAGATACGCAGTATTTT. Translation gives CASSFDGTRGDTQYF.

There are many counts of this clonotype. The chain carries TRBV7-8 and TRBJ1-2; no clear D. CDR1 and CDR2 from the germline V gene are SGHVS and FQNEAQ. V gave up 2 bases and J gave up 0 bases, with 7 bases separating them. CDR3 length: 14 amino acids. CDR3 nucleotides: TGTGCCAGCAGCTTATTTCGGTCTAACTATGGCTACACCTTC. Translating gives CASSLFRSNYGYTF. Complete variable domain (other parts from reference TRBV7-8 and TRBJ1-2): GAGVSQSPRYKVAKRGQDVALRCDPISGHVSLFWYQQALGQGPEFLTYFQNEAQLDKSGLPSDRFFAERPEGSVSTLKIQRTQQEDSAVYLCASSLFRSNYGYTFGSGTRLTVV.

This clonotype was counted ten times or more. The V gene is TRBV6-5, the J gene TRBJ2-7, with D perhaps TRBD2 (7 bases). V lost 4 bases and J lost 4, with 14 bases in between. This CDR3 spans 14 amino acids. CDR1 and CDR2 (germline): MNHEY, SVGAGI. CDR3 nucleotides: TGTGCCAGCAGTTCAAGGGGGGGCCAATACGAGCAGTACTTC. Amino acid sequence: CASSSRGGQYEQYF.

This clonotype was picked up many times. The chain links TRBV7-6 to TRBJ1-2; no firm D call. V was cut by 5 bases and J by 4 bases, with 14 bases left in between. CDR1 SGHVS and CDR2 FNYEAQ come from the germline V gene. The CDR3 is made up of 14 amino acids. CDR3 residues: CASSPRTLGYGYTF. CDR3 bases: TGTGCCAGCAGCCCTAGGACGCTTGGCTATGGCTACACCTTC.

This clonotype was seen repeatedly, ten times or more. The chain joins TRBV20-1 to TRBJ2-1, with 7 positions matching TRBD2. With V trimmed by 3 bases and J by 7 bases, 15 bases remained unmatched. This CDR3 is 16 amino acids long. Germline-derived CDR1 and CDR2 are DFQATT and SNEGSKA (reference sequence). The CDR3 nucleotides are TGCAGTGCTAGTCCCATAGGGGAGGGCCTAATGAATGAGCAGTTCTTC. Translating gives CSASPIGEGLMNEQFF.

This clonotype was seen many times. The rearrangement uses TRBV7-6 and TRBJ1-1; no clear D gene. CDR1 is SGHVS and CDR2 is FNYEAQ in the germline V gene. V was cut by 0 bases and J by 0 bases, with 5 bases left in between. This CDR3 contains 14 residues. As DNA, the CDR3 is TGTGCCAGCAGCTTAGCAGGGATGAACACTGAAGCTTTCTTT. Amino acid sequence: CASSLAGMNTEAFF.

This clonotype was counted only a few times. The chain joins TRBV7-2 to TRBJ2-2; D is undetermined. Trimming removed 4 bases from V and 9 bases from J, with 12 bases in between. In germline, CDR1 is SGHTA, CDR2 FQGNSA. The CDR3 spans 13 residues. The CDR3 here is CASSYPGPRELFF. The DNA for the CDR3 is TGTGCCAGCAGCTACCCTGGGCCCAGGGAGCTGTTTTTT.

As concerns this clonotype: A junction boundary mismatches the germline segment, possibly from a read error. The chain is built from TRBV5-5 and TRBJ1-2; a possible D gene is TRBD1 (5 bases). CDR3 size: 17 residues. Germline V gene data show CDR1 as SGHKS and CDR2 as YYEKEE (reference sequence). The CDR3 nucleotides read TGTGCCGGCAGCTTGCTCCTTGAGGGACGTTGGTCTTATGGCTACACCTTC. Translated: CAGSLLLEGRWSYGYTF.

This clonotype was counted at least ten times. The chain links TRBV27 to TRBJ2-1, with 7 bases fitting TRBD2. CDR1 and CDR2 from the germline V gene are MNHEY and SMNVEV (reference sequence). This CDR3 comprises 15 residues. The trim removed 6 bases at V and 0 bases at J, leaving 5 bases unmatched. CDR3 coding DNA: TGTGCCAGCAGCCCCGGGGACTACTCCTACAATGAGCAGTTCTTC. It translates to CASSPGDYSYNEQFF.

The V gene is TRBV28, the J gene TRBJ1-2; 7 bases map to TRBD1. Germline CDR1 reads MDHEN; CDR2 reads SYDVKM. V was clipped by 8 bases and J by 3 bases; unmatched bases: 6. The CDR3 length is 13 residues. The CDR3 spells CASGDTGDYGYTF. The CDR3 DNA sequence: TGTGCCAGCGGCGATACAGGGGACTATGGCTACACCTTC.

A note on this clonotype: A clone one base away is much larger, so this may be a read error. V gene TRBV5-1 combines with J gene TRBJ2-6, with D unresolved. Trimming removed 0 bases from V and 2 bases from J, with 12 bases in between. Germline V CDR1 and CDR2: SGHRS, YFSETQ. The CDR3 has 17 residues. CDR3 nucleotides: TGCGCCAGCAGCTTGGAGCTAGGTTCGGCTGGGGCCAACGTCCTGACTTTC. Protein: CASSLELGSAGANVLTF.

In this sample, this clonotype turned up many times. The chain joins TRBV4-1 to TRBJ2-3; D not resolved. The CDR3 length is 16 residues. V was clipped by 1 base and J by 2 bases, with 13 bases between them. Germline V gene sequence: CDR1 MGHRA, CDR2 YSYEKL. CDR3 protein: CASSQVWLSITDTQYF. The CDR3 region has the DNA TGCGCCAGCAGCCAAGTTTGGCTCTCCATCACAGATACGCAGTATTTT.

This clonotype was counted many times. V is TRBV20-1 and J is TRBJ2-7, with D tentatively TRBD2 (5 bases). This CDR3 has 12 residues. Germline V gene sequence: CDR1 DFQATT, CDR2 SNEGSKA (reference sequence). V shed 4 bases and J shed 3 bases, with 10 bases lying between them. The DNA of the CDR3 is TGCAGTGCTACCGGGATGGACTACGAGCAGTACTTC. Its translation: CSATGMDYEQYF.

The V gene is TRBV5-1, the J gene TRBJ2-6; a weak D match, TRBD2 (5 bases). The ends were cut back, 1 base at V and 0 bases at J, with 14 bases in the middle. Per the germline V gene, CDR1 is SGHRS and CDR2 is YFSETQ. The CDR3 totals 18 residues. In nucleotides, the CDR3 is TGCGCCAGCAGCTTGTACCCGGGGAGTTACTCTGGGGCCAACGTCCTGACTTTC. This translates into CASSLYPGSYSGANVLTF.

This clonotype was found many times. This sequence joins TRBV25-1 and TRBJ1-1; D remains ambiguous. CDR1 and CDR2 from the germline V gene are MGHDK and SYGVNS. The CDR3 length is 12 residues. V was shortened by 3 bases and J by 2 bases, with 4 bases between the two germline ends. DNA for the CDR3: TGTGCCAGCAGTGACCCAAACACTGAAGCTTTCTTT. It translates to CASSDPNTEAFF.

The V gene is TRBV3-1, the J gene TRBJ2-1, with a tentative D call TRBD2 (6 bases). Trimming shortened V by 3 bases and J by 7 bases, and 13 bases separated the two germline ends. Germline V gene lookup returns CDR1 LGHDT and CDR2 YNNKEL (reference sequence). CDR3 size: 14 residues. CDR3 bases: TGTGCCAGCAGCCACGCAAGACTAGTGAATGAGCAGTTCTTC. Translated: CASSHARLVNEQFF.

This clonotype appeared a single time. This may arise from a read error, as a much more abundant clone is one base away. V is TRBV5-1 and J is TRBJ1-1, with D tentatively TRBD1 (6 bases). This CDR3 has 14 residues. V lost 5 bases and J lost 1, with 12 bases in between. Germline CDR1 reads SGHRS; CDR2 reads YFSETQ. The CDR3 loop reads CASRAGQQNTEAFF. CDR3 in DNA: TGCGCCAGCAGGGCAGGACAGCAGAACACTGAAGCTTTCTTT.

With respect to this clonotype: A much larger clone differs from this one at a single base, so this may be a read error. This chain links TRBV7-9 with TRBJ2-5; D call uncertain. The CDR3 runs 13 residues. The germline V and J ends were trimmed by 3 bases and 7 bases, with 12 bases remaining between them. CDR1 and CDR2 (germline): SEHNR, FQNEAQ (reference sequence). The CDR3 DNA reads TGTGCCAGCAGCTTGTTTAACGGCGGGACCCAGTACTTC. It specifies CASSLFNGGTQYF.

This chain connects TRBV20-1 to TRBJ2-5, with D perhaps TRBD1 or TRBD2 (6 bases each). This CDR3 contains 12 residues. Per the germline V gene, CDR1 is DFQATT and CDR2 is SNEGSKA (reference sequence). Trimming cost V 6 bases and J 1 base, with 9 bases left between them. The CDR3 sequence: CSAQGGQETQYF. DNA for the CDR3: TGCAGTGCACAGGGAGGCCAAGAGACCCAGTACTTC.

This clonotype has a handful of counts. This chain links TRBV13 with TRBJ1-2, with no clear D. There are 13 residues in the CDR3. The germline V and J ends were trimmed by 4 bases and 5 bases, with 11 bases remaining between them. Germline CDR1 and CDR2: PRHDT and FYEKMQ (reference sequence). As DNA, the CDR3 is TGTGCCAGCAGCTCTGGACTAGGATATGGCTACACCTTC. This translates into CASSSGLGYGYTF.

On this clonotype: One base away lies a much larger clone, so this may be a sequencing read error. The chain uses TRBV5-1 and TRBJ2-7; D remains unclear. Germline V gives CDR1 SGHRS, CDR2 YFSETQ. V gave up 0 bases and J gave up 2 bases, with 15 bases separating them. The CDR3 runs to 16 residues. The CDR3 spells CASSLDPDLSAYEQYF. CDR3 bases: TGCGCCAGCAGCTTGGATCCTGATTTGAGCGCCTACGAGCAGTACTTC.

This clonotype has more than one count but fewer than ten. CDR3 sequence: CSARTGLEDGYTF. CDR3 DNA sequence: TGCAGTGCTAGGACAGGCCTAGAGGATGGCTACACCTTC. V and J are TRBV20-1 and TRBJ1-2; D might be TRBD1 (6 bases). V lost 3 bases and J 6 bases, leaving 14 bases between the germline ends. Looked up from germline, CDR1 is DFQATT and CDR2 is SNEGSKA (reference sequence). This CDR3 region has 13 residues.

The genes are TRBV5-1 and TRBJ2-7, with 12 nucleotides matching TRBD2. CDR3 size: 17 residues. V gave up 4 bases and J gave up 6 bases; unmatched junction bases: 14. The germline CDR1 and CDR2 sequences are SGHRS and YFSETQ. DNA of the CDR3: TGCGCCAGCAGCACCTGGTACAGGACTAGCGGGGATGTCGAGCAGTACTTC. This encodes CASSTWYRTSGDVEQYF.